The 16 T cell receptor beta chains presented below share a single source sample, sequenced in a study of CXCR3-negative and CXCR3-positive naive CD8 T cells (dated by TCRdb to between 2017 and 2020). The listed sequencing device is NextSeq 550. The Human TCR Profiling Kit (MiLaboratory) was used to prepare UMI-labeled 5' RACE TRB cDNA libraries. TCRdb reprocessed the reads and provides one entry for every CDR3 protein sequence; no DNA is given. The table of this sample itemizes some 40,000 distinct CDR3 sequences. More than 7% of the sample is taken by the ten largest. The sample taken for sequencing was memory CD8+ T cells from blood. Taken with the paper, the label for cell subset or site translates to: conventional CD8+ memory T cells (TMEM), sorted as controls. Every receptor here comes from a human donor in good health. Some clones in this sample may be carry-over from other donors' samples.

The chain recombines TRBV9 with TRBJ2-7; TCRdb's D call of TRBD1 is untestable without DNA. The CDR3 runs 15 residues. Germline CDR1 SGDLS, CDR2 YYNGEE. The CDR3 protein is CASSAVGTAPYEQYF.

CDR3 amino acids: CSARDLASGYYEQYF. The chain is built from TRBV20-1 and TRBJ2-7; no DNA is available, so the TRBD2 call from TCRdb remains unchecked. Germline V gene data show CDR1 as DFQATT and CDR2 as SNEGSKA (reference sequence). The CDR3 spans 15 residues.

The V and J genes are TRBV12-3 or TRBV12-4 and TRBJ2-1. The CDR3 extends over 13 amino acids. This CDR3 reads CASSLVSYNEQFF.

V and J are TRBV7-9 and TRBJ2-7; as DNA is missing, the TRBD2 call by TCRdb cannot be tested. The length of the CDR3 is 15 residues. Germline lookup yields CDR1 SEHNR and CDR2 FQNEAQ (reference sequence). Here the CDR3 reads CASTGGAGQAYEQYF.

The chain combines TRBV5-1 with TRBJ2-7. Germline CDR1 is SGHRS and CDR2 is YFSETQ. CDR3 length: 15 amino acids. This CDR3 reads CASSLTGSTVGEQYF.

CDR3 sequence reads: CSARTGNTIYF. The chain combines TRBV20-1 with TRBJ1-3. CDR1 DFQATT and CDR2 SNEGSKA come from the germline V gene (reference sequence). The CDR3 spans 11 residues.

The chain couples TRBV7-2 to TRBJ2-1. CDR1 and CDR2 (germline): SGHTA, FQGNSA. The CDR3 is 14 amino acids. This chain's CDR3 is CASSLGSVNNEQFF.

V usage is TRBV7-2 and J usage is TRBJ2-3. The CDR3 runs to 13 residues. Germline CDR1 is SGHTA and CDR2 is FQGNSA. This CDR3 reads CASSLYLADTQYF.

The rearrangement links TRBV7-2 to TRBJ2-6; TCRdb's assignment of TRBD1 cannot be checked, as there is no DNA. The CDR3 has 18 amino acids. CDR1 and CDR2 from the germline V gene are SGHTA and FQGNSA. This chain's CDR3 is CASSLDGQGISGANVLTF.

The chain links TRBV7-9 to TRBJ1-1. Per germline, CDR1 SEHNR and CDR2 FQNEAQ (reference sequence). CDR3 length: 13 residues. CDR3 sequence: CASRASEVDEAFF.

CDR3 region: CATSRARQGEQFF. The chain uses TRBV15 and TRBJ2-1; there is no DNA to check the TCRdb D call of TRBD2. The CDR3 runs to 13 residues. Germline V gene sequence: CDR1 LNHNV, CDR2 YYDKDF (reference sequence). Based on the CDR3 plus reference TRBV15 and TRBJ2-1, the full variable domain is DAMVIQNPRYQVTQFGKPVTLSCSQTLNHNVMYWYQQKSSQAPKLLFHYYDKDFNNEADTPDNFQSRRPNTSFCFLDIRSPGLGDTAMYLCATSRARQGEQFFGPGTRLTVL.

This CDR3 reads CATSRGNNEQFF. The V call is TRBV24-1, the J call TRBJ2-1. CDR1 and CDR2 from the germline V gene are KGHDR and SFDVKD. This CDR3 is 12 amino acids long.

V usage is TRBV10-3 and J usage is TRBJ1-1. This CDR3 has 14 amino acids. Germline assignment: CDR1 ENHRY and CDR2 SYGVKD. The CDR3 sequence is CAISESHGNTEAFF.

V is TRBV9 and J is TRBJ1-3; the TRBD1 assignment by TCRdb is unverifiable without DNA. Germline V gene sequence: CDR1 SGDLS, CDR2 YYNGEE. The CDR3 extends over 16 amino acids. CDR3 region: CASSVGTGSSGNTIYF.

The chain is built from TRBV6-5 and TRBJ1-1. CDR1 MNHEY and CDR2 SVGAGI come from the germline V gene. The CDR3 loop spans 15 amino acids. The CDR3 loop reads CASSYSAAGGTEAFF.

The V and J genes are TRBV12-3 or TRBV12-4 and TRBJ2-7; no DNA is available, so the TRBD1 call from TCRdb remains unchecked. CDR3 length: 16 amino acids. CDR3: CASSLAAGTGAYEQYF.